This T cell receptor (beta chain) was sequenced during a study of shared clonotypes between healthy human individuals. General study findings and limits: Inspection by rarefaction showed sorted-subset sequencing to be incomplete despite large depth. Generation probabilities of non-shared clonotypes were lower (relative to those shared by all four donors).

As regards this clone: The antigen is undetermined.

In the naive CD8 group, cells lacked CD45RO and were positively selected for CCR7, so terminally differentiated effector memory CD45RA+ cells were left out. With 5 bases clipped from V and 7 bases from J, the junction kept 6 bases outside the gene matches. CDR1 is KGHSH and CDR2 is LQKENI in the germline V gene. This CDR3 spans 14 amino acids. Several immunoSEQ 96-well plates shared each subset's DNA, each plate a replicate. In the original analysis: Junction-only sequences without quality scores were provided by ImmunoSEQ, so filtering was different. TCRdb keeps only in-frame clones here, not all; method: immunoSEQ multiplex PCR. The D gene and trimming were derived from the DNA, and the V and J assignments and clone size from that table. The sample consists of about 2.1 million clones, more than 85% of them appearing once.

The TCR comes from a man aged 18 to 30 in good health. Some clones in this sample may be carry-over from other donors' samples. V gene TRBV18 combines with J gene TRBJ1-4; the match to TRBD1 covers 8 bases. Sample: naive CD8+ T cells from PBMCs. The chain's CDR3 is CASSITGGIEKLFF. The CDR3 nucleotides read TGTGCCAGCTCAATTACAGGGGGGATTGAAAAACTGTTTTTT.